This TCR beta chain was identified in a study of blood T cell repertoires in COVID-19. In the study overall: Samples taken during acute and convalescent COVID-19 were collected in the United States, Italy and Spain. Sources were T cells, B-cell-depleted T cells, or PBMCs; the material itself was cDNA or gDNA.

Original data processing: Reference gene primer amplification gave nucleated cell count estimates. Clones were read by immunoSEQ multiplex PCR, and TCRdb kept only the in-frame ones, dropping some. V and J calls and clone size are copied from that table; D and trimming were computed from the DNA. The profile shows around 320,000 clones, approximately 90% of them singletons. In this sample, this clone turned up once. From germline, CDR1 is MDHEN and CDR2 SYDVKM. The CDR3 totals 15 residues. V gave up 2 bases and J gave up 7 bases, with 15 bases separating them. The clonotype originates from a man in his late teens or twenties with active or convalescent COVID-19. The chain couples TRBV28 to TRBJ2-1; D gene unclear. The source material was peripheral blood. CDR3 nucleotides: TGTGCCAGCAGTTTAATGGTAGCCTCGCGGAATGAGCAGTTCTTC. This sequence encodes CASSLMVASRNEQFF.